A selection of T cell receptor beta chains follows, all from one sample in a study of T cells after yellow fever vaccination. Each CDR3 protein is one row after TCRdb ran MiXCR on the 5' RACE reads. The sample shows around 330,000 distinct CDR3 sequences, 3.6% of them seen only once. Sequencing used PBMCs, obtained on the day of the yellow fever booster vaccination. Source of these receptors: a man aged 18 to 30 who received the YFV17D yellow fever vaccine. CDR3s leave out the opening cysteine and the closing phenylalanine or tryptophan.

v_gene: TRBV7-2
j_gene: TRBJ2-3
CDR3aa: ASSRDRDTQY

v_gene: TRBV6-5
j_gene: TRBJ1-1
CDR3aa: ASRDLQRTEAF

v_gene: TRBV5-1
j_gene: TRBJ2-5
CDR3aa: ASSGGGTEETQY

v_gene: TRBV18
j_gene: TRBJ1-2
CDR3aa: ASSPWDRGYGYT

v_gene: TRBV10-1
j_gene: TRBJ2-7
CDR3aa: ASSPSGPVAEQY

v_gene: TRBV4-1
j_gene: TRBJ1-5
CDR3aa: ASSQDGGGRRNQPQH

v_gene: TRBV7-9
j_gene: TRBJ2-1
CDR3aa: ASREPGLAGGYNEQF

v_gene: TRBV27
j_gene: TRBJ1-6
CDR3aa: ASSLSVGGKSPLH

v_gene: TRBV6-6
j_gene: TRBJ1-2
CDR3aa: ASTEFYGYT

v_gene: TRBV12-3/TRBV12-4
j_gene: TRBJ2-3
CDR3aa: ASSLEERDTQY

v_gene: TRBV7-6
j_gene: TRBJ1-2
CDR3aa: ASSPGQGIVDGYT

v_gene: TRBV29-1
j_gene: TRBJ2-3
CDR3aa: SVSITGTDTQY

v_gene: TRBV14
j_gene: TRBJ1-2
CDR3aa: ASSAGQMYGYT

v_gene: TRBV29-1
j_gene: TRBJ2-7
CDR3aa: SVEARAYEQY

v_gene: TRBV7-9
j_gene: TRBJ1-3
CDR3aa: ASSPWTASGNTIY

v_gene: TRBV7-2
j_gene: TRBJ2-7
CDR3aa: ASSSGRGYEQY

v_gene: TRBV6-2/TRBV6-3
j_gene: TRBJ1-5
CDR3aa: ASTNDRGQDQPQH

v_gene: TRBV13
j_gene: TRBJ2-7
CDR3aa: ASSYRTEKISYEQY

v_gene: TRBV7-9
j_gene: TRBJ1-1
CDR3aa: ASGMLTEAF

v_gene: TRBV4-3
j_gene: TRBJ2-2
CDR3aa: ASSQVGLAGFPGELF

v_gene: TRBV4-3
j_gene: TRBJ2-1
CDR3aa: ASSQANRGGLYNEQF

v_gene: TRBV20-1
j_gene: TRBJ2-1
CDR3aa: SARALGDEQF

v_gene: TRBV15
j_gene: TRBJ2-3
CDR3aa: ATSRGTSGGAGTDTQY

v_gene: TRBV20-1
j_gene: TRBJ2-3
CDR3aa: SATGTGHRGVTDTQY

v_gene: TRBV7-3
j_gene: TRBJ1-6
CDR3aa: ASSELPNPPLH

v_gene: TRBV9
j_gene: TRBJ2-3
CDR3aa: ASSAQGNVQY

v_gene: TRBV6-2/TRBV6-3
j_gene: TRBJ2-3
CDR3aa: ASSPYSDTQY

v_gene: TRBV20-1
j_gene: TRBJ2-5
CDR3aa: SARRGARETQY

v_gene: TRBV19
j_gene: TRBJ1-2
CDR3aa: ASTPSTASSNGYT

v_gene: TRBV11-3
j_gene: TRBJ2-3
CDR3aa: ASSLGGRQDTQY

v_gene: TRBV6-2/TRBV6-3
j_gene: TRBJ2-1
CDR3aa: ASSYSMGEQF

v_gene: TRBV20-1
j_gene: TRBJ2-7
CDR3aa: SARDLRTGVSYEQY

v_gene: TRBV5-1
j_gene: TRBJ2-1
CDR3aa: ASSLTSGVDEQF

v_gene: TRBV29-1
j_gene: TRBJ2-7
CDR3aa: SVQRGGGYEQY

v_gene: TRBV5-1
j_gene: TRBJ1-6
CDR3aa: ASSPTGGYNSPLH

v_gene: TRBV7-9
j_gene: TRBJ2-2
CDR3aa: ASSAPGGASGELF

v_gene: TRBV6-6
j_gene: TRBJ1-1
CDR3aa: ASRAQGNTEAF

v_gene: TRBV5-6
j_gene: TRBJ2-7
CDR3aa: ASSFGTGVYYEQY

v_gene: TRBV19
j_gene: TRBJ2-5
CDR3aa: ASSTSRRGVSGETQY

v_gene: TRBV13
j_gene: TRBJ2-3
CDR3aa: ASSHERQY

v_gene: TRBV24-1
j_gene: TRBJ2-5
CDR3aa: ATSKGTGGLQETQY

v_gene: TRBV29-1
j_gene: TRBJ1-1
CDR3aa: SGQGLNTEAF

v_gene: TRBV27
j_gene: TRBJ2-3
CDR3aa: ASSLRGIDTQY

v_gene: TRBV4-3
j_gene: TRBJ2-4
CDR3aa: ASSQGGYDKNIQY

v_gene: TRBV24-1
j_gene: TRBJ2-1
CDR3aa: ATSDAGLAGGPYNEQF

v_gene: TRBV18
j_gene: TRBJ1-1
CDR3aa: ASSPISGNTEAF

v_gene: TRBV5-4
j_gene: TRBJ2-7
CDR3aa: ASKRGQGQNEQY

v_gene: TRBV3-1
j_gene: TRBJ1-6
CDR3aa: ASSHLGTGGNSPLH

v_gene: TRBV2
j_gene: TRBJ2-7
CDR3aa: ASNFVGPAQY

v_gene: TRBV15
j_gene: TRBJ1-5
CDR3aa: ATSSGTDSNQPQH

v_gene: TRBV10-3
j_gene: TRBJ2-1
CDR3aa: AISEPGTDYRNEQF